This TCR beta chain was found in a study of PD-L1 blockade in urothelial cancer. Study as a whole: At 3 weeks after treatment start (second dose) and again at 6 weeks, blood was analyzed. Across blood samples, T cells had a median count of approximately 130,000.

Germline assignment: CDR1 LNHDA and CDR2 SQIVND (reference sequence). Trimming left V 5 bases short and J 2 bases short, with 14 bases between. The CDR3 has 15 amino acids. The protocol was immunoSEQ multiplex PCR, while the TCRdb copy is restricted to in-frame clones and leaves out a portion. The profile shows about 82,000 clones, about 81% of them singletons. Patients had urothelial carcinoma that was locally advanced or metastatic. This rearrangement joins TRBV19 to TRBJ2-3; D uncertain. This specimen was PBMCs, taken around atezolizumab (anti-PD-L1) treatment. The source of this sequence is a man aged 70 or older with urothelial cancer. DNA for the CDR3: TGTGCCAGTAGTTTGGCCTTATTCCTCACAGATACGCAGTATTTT. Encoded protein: CASSLALFLTDTQYF.